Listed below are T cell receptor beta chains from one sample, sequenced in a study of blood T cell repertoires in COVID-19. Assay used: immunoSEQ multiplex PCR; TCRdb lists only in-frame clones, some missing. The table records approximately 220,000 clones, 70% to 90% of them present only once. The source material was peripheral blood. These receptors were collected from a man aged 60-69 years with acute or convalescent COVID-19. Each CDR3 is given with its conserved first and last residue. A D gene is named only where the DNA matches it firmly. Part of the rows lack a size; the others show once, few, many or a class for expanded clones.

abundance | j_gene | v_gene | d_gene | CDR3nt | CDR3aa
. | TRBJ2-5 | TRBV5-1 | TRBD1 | TGCGCCAGCAGCTTGGCCGGGACAGTGCAAGAGACCCAGTACTTC | CASSLAGTVQETQYF
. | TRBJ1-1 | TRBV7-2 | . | TGTGCCAGCAGGAGGACAGCGAACACTGAAGCTTTCTTT | CASRRTANTEAFF
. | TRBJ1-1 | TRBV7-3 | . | TGTGCCAGCAGCTTAAGCGGGCAGCCGAAGGGCGAAGCTTTCTTT | CASSLSGQPKGEAFF
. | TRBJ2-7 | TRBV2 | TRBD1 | TGTGCCAGCAGTAGAGGGACAGCCTACGAGCAGTACTTC | CASSRGTAYEQYF
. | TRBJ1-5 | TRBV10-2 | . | TGCGCCAGCAGTGAGCTGGCCGCTCAGCCCCAGCATTTT | CASSELAAQPQHF
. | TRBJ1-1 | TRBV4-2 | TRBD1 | TGTGCCAGCAGTATTAAGGAGCAGGGGGGTTACATGAACACTGAAGCTTTCTTT | CASSIKEQGGYMNTEAFF
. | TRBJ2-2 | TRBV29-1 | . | TGCAGCGTTGAATTCAGGGGAGTTGAGACCGGGGAGCTGTTTTTT | CSVEFRGVETGELFF
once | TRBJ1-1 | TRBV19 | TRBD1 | TGTGCCAGTAGTATAGAAGGCAGGGGGCGCGGGTTGAACACTGAAGCTTTCTTT | CASSIEGRGRGLNTEAFF
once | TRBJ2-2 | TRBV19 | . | TGTGCCATTAACGACAGGCGGAACACCGGGGAGCTGTTTTTT | CAINDRRNTGELFF
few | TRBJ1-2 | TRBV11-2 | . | TGTGCCAGCAGTCTAGAGGTCCCAGGGGGCTACACCTTC | CASSLEVPGGYTF
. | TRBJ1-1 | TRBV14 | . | TGTGCCAGCAGCCATTGGACAGACATGAACACTGAAGCTTTCTTT | CASSHWTDMNTEAFF
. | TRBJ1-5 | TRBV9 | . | TGTGCCAGCAGCGTAGGTTATCAGGCCGGTCAGCCCCAGCATTTT | CASSVGYQAGQPQHF
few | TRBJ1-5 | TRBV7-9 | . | TGTGCCAGCGGCCCTGTAGGGGCCGTTACTCAGCCCCAGCATTTT | CASGPVGAVTQPQHF
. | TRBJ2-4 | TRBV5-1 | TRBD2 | TGCGCCAGCAGCTTGGTGACTAGCGGGGAGTCAGCCAAAAACATTCAGTACTTC | CASSLVTSGESAKNIQYF
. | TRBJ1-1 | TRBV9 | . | TGTGCCAGCAGCTCCGGCGGGGTCGTCACTGAAGCTTTCTTT | CASSSGGVVTEAFF
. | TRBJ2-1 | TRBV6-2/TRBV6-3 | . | TGTGCCAGCAGCATTCTCTCAGGGCTTGGTGAGCAGTTCTTC | CASSILSGLGEQFF
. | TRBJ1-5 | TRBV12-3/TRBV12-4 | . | TGTGCCAGCAACGGGGGGCCGGAGCAGCCCCAGCATTTT | CASNGGPEQPQHF
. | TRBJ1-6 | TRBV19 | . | TGTGCCAGTAGTATAGATCTTGCGGAGAGCTCCTATAATTCACCCCTCCACTTT | CASSIDLAESSYNSPLHF
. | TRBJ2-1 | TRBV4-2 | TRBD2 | TGTGCCAGCAGCCAAGACGCGGGGGGGCCTCCCTACAATGAGCAGTTCTTC | CASSQDAGGPPYNEQFF
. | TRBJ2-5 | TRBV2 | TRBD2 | TGTGCCAGCAGTCTACGAGCCGGACTAGCGGGGGGTCAAGAGACCCAGTACTTC | CASSLRAGLAGGQETQYF
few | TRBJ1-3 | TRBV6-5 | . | TGTGCCAGCAGTCGGGACTCCCTCTCTGGAAACACCATATATTTT | CASSRDSLSGNTIYF
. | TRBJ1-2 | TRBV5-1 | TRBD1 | TGCGCCAGCAGCTACAATCTCCCTGGGCAGGGGGCGTGGGGCTACACCTTC | CASSYNLPGQGAWGYTF
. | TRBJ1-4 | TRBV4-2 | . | TGTGCCAGCAGCCAGGGGGGGGCCCGGCGGAATGAAAAACTGTTTTTT | CASSQGGARRNEKLFF
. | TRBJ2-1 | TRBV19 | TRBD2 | TGTGCCAGTAGTATATTGGGGGGGGAGCAGTTCTTC | CASSILGGEQFF
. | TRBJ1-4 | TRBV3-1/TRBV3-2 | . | TGTGCCAGCAGCCAAGCTGGACAAGGAGAAAAACTGTTTTTT | CASSQAGQGEKLFF
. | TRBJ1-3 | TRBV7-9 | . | TGTGCCAGCAGCCCCCCGGGCCAGGGGTCTGGAAACACCATATATTTT | CASSPPGQGSGNTIYF
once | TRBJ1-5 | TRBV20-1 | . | TGCAGTGCTAGTAAGGGGGTAGCCAGCAATCAGCCCCAGCATTTT | CSASKGVASNQPQHF
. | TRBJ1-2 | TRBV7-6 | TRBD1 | TGTGCCAGCAGCGTATCCGGGACAGGCGATGGGGGCTATGGCTACACCTTC | CASSVSGTGDGGYGYTF
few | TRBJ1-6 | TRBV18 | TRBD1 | TGTGCCAGCTCACCAGGGACAGGGGGCAGGAATTCACCCCTCCACTTT | CASSPGTGGRNSPLHF
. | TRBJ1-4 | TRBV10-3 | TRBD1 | TGTGCCATCAGTGAGTCAATGAGCCCGGGACAGGGATTTCGCGAAGGTTTAAAACTGTTTTTT | CAISESMSPGQGFREGLKLFF
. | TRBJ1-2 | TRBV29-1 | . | TGCAGCGTTGAAGATGGGCGTAACTATGGCTACACCTTC | CSVEDGRNYGYTF
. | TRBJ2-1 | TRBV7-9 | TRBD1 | TGTGCCAGCATTCTAGGGACAGGGGGCTTCTACAATGAGCAGTTCTTC | CASILGTGGFYNEQFF
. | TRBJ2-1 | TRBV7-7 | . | TGTGCCAGCAGCGACGGAATCGGGGGGCCCGATGAGCAGTTCTTC | CASSDGIGGPDEQFF
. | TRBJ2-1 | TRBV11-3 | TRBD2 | TGTGCCAGCAGCTTAGGATCTAGCGGGGGCTCCTACAATGAGCAGTTCTTC | CASSLGSSGGSYNEQFF
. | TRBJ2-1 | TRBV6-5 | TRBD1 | TGTGCCAGCACCGCGGACAGGGCAAACAATGAGCAGTTCTTC | CASTADRANNEQFF
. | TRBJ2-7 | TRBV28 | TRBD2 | TGTGCCAGCAGGGAGCGGGGGGGATCGGGCGAGCAGTACTTC | CASRERGGSGEQYF
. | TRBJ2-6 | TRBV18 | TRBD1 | TGTGCCAGCTCACCGCGGACAGGGAGCCTCTCTGGGGCCAACGTCCTGACTTTC | CASSPRTGSLSGANVLTF
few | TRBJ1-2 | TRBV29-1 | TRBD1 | TGCAGCGCTAGAGGGGGCGATGGCTACACCTTC | CSARGGDGYTF
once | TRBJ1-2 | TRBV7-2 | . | TGTGCCAGCAGCTTAGGCAAGGTCGACACCTATGGCTACACCTTC | CASSLGKVDTYGYTF
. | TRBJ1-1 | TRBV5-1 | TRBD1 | TGCGCCAGCAGCTCCTCAGGGGGGAACACTGAAGCTTTCTTT | CASSSSGGNTEAFF